This T cell receptor (beta chain) was identified in a study of blood T cell repertoires in COVID-19. The V gene lost 3 bases and the J gene lost 4 bases, with 15 bases spanning the gap. Germline-derived CDR1 and CDR2 are LGHNA and YSLEER. The CDR3 loop spans 16 amino acids. TCRdb keeps only in-frame clones here, not all; method: immunoSEQ multiplex PCR. Counted here are fewer than 300,000 clones, around 90% occurring once; the ten biggest clones make up approximately 1.2%. The chain recombines TRBV4-3 with TRBJ2-2; tentatively, D is TRBD1 (5 bases). The TCR sequence derives from a woman under 40 who had recovered from COVID-19. Sequences were obtained from PBMCs or T cells enriched from blood (not recorded which). CDR3 in amino acids: CASSQARTSSTGELFF. CDR3 sequence (DNA): TGCGCCAGCAGCCAGGCGAGGACATCGAGCACCGGGGAGCTGTTTTTT.